This TCR beta chain originates from a study of T cell responses to AZD1222 COVID-19 vaccine. There are 15 residues in the CDR3. Germline V gene sequence: CDR1 SEHNR, CDR2 FQNEAQ (reference sequence). Trimming removed 5 bases from V and 0 bases from J, with 11 bases in between. Remarks on this clone: Its antigen is undetermined.

Measured with immunoSEQ multiplex PCR; TCRdb has only the in-frame clones, and not every one. The sample carries 120,000 or so clones, approximately 85% recorded once. Findings of the study overall: Clonal diversity was possibly underestimated; the donors were predominantly white British and more often female.

The source material was peripheral blood, sampled on day 0 of AZD1222 vaccination. This chain connects TRBV7-9 to TRBJ1-5; D might be TRBD1 (5 bases). The TCR was taken from an adult in good health. CDR3 protein: CASSPSGGSNQPQHF. The CDR3 DNA sequence: TGTGCCAGCAGCCCATCCGGGGGTAGCAATCAGCCCCAGCATTTT.